Each of the 30 T cell receptor beta chains below was sequenced from the same sample in a study of CD8 T cells in ankylosing spondylitis. TCRdb re-called the 5' RACE reads through MiXCR, storing one row per CDR3 protein. The table lists some 250,000 distinct CDR3 sequences, roughly a quarter of them singletons, with less than 0.75% in the top ten. Material for sequencing was blood, either unsorted or a sorted T cell fraction (not recorded which). The receptors shown here come from a male donor with ankylosing spondylitis or in good health (not recorded which).

This chain connects TRBV12-3 or TRBV12-4 to TRBJ2-1; D is unclear. With 1 base removed from V and 5 bases from J, the gap between germline ends came to 3 bases. CDR3 length: 12 residues. The DNA of the CDR3 is TGTGCCAGCAGTTTAGAGAACAATGAGCAGTTCTTC. It translates to CASSLENNEQFF.

The chain uses TRBV11-3 and TRBJ2-3; D is unclear. CDR1 and CDR2 from the germline V gene are SGHNT and YENEEA. Trimming took 5 bases from V and 3 from J, leaving 9 bases between them. The CDR3 is 13 residues long. The CDR3 sequence: CASSQLKTDTQYF. The DNA of the CDR3 is TGTGCCAGCAGCCAGCTCAAGACAGATACGCAGTATTTT.

This clonotype was seen repeatedly, ten times or more. V usage is TRBV12-3 or TRBV12-4 and J usage is TRBJ1-6; possibly TRBD1 for D (5 bases). This CDR3 region has 15 residues. Trimming cost V 2 bases and J 7 bases, with 12 bases left between them. Here the CDR3 DNA reads TGTGCCAGCAGTTTAATCAGCCAGGGCAATTCACCCCTCCACTTT. It codes for CASSLISQGNSPLHF.

The table lists this clonotype with many counts. The chain is built from TRBV29-1 and TRBJ2-1, with D perhaps matching TRBD1 (6 bases). There are 13 residues in the CDR3. The germline V gene has CDR1 SQVTM and CDR2 ANQGSEA. V was shortened by 1 base and J by 6 bases, with 10 bases between the two germline ends. The CDR3: CSVEGGTSNEQFF. Written as DNA, the CDR3 is TGCAGCGTTGAAGGAGGGACATCCAATGAGCAGTTCTTC.

This clonotype was picked up a small number of times. The V gene is TRBV10-3, the J gene TRBJ2-1, with TRBD2 identical over 12 bases. The V gene end was trimmed by 6 bases and the J gene end by 10 bases; junction bases not matched to a gene: 4. CDR3 length: 13 amino acids. CDR1 ENHRY and CDR2 SYGVKD come from the germline V gene. The CDR3 sequence is CAISVTSGGEQFF. In DNA, the CDR3 is TGTGCCATCAGCGTGACTAGCGGGGGCGAGCAGTTCTTC.

The V call is TRBV20-1, the J call TRBJ2-7; D perhaps matches TRBD1 (6 bases). CDR3 length: 14 amino acids. Germline V gene lookup returns CDR1 DFQATT and CDR2 SNEGSKA (reference sequence). Trimming pared 6 bases from V and 2 bases from J, leaving 17 bases between. The CDR3 DNA reads TGCAGTGCCCCAAGAGGCCAGGGGCCCTACGAGCAGTACTTC. This gives the protein CSAPRGQGPYEQYF.

To note about this clonotype: A much more abundant neighbour one base away suggests this may be a read error. The chain joins TRBV4-2 to TRBJ2-3, with a tentative D call TRBD2 (6 bases). Germline CDR1 LGHNA, CDR2 YNFKEQ. The germline V and J ends were trimmed by 3 bases and 4 bases, with 11 bases remaining between them. The CDR3 runs to 14 residues. As DNA, the CDR3 is TGTGCCAGCAGCCACCCCGGGAGCTCAGATACGCAGTATTTT. Translated, it gives CASSHPGSSDTQYF.

The J gene is TRBJ1-5, the V gene TRBV20-1, with 7 bases aligning to TRBD1. After removal of 4 bases from V and 7 bases from J, the junction contained 4 bases not matched to a gene. This CDR3 region has 12 residues. CDR1 is DFQATT and CDR2 is SNEGSKA in the germline V gene (reference sequence). The CDR3: CSATGGQQPQHF. CDR3 nucleotides: TGCAGTGCTACAGGGGGACAACAGCCCCAGCATTTT.

This clonotype was detected only a few times. The genes are TRBV7-2 and TRBJ2-7; possibly TRBD1 or TRBD2 for D (5 bases each). This CDR3 has 16 amino acids. Trimming shortened V by 7 bases and J by 0 bases, and 19 bases separated the two germline ends. Germline CDR1 SGHTA, CDR2 FQGNSA. In DNA, the CDR3 is TGTGCCAGCACCCCCGGGACGGGACGGGGCTCCTACGAGCAGTACTTC. It is translated as CASTPGTGRGSYEQYF.

This chain joins TRBV6-2 or TRBV6-3 and TRBJ2-7, with TRBD2 matching 10 bases. The germline CDR1 and CDR2 sequences are MNHEY and SVGEGT. The CDR3 sequence is 14 residues long. V lost 7 bases to trimming and J lost 4 bases; unmatched junction nucleotides: 7. CDR3 coding DNA: TGTGCCAGCAAACCTAGCGGGGGAGGTTACGAGCAGTACTTC. Translated, it gives CASKPSGGGYEQYF.

This clonotype was recorded at least ten times. The rearrangement links TRBV10-3 to TRBJ1-5; the D gene is possibly TRBD1 (5 bases). The CDR3 is 14 amino acids. The V end lost 2 bases, the J end lost 7 bases, and 12 bases lay between the germline ends. Per the germline V gene, CDR1 is ENHRY and CDR2 is SYGVKD. The CDR3 protein is CAISEERRGQPQHF. Here the CDR3 DNA reads TGTGCCATCAGTGAGGAGAGGCGGGGGCAGCCCCAGCATTTT.

This clonotype has a handful of counts. This sequence joins TRBV20-1 and TRBJ1-4; 10 nucleotides match TRBD1. With V trimmed by 2 bases and J by 6 bases, 6 bases remained unmatched. Germline CDR1 reads DFQATT; CDR2 reads SNEGSKA (reference sequence). The CDR3 sequence is 15 residues long. The chain's CDR3 is CSARLQGQGYEKLFF. The CDR3 DNA is TGCAGTGCTAGACTACAGGGACAGGGGTATGAAAAACTGTTTTTT.

This clonotype appeared many times. The V call is TRBV15, the J call TRBJ2-1; 7 bases match TRBD2. J gave up 4 bases and V 8 bases, and 14 bases lay outside the gene matches. Germline V lookup: CDR1 LNHNV, CDR2 YYDKDF (reference sequence). This CDR3 is 16 amino acids long. The CDR3: CATRRESSGFYNEQFF. CDR3 coding DNA: TGTGCCACCCGCCGGGAGAGTAGCGGGTTTTACAATGAGCAGTTCTTC.

The J gene is TRBJ2-1, the V gene TRBV5-1, with 10 bases identical to TRBD2. The CDR3 spans 17 residues. Germline CDR1 reads SGHRS; CDR2 reads YFSETQ. Germline trimming cut 2 bases from V and 5 bases from J; bases unmatched to any gene: 10. This CDR3 is CASSFLVSGGHNNEQFF. CDR3 bases: TGCGCCAGCAGCTTCCTAGTTAGCGGGGGGCACAACAATGAGCAGTTCTTC.

This clonotype was picked up a small number of times. The chain combines TRBV20-1 with TRBJ2-3, with D unclear. V was cut by 6 bases and J by 1 base, with 17 bases left in between. This CDR3 comprises 15 residues. CDR1 DFQATT and CDR2 SNEGSKA come from the germline V gene (reference sequence). The CDR3 here is CSATTPPTRTDTQYF. The CDR3 region has the DNA TGCAGTGCCACTACCCCCCCGACCCGCACAGATACGCAGTATTTT.

This clonotype was counted between two and nine times. CDR3 DNA: TGCGCCAGCAGTGATAGTGGACCCCAGGCAGATACGCAGTATTTT. Protein: CASSDSGPQADTQYF. The rearrangement links TRBV10-2 to TRBJ2-3; D gene ambiguous. V was trimmed by 3 bases and J by 4 bases, leaving 14 bases between them. The length of the CDR3 is 15 residues. Germline V gene sequence: CDR1 WSHSY, CDR2 SAAADI.

This clonotype was seen many times. The J gene is TRBJ2-2, the V gene TRBV12-3 or TRBV12-4, with D perhaps TRBD1 (6 bases). The V gene lost 0 bases and the J gene lost 1 base, with 6 bases spanning the gap. This CDR3 has 15 residues. The CDR3 spells CASSLARGNTGELFF. As DNA, the CDR3 is TGTGCCAGCAGTTTAGCCAGGGGGAACACCGGGGAGCTGTTTTTT.

This clonotype has a count of ten or more. This chain links TRBV12-3 or TRBV12-4 with TRBJ1-1, with a tentative D call TRBD1 (6 bases). The germline V and J ends were trimmed by 6 bases and 11 bases, with 19 bases remaining between them. This CDR3 comprises 13 residues. The CDR3 loop reads CASSRFGGARAFF. DNA of the CDR3: TGTGCCAGCAGCCGCTTTGGGGGGGCGCGGGCTTTCTTT.

The CDR3 sequence: CASSIWGQTAFF. The DNA of the CDR3 is TGTGCCAGTAGTATCTGGGGACAGACGGCTTTCTTT. This chain joins TRBV19 and TRBJ1-1, with 7 bases aligning to TRBD1. From germline, CDR1 is LNHDA and CDR2 SQIVND (reference sequence). Germline trimming cut 3 bases from V and 11 bases from J; bases unmatched to any gene: 6. CDR3 size: 12 residues.

The chain employs TRBV20-1 and TRBJ1-1, with D maybe TRBD1 (5 bases). CDR1 and CDR2 from the germline V gene are DFQATT and SNEGSKA (reference sequence). This CDR3 is built from 14 residues. Trimming took 6 bases from V and 0 from J, leaving 14 bases between them. CDR3: CSAIYGGMNTEAFF. CDR3 DNA sequence: TGCAGTGCCATCTATGGGGGGATGAACACTGAAGCTTTCTTT.

This clonotype has a count of ten or more. The chain uses TRBV5-1 and TRBJ1-5; 12 bases fit TRBD1. Per the germline V gene, CDR1 is SGHRS and CDR2 is YFSETQ. The length of the CDR3 is 16 residues. The J segment lost 5 bases and the V segment lost 4 bases, leaving 7 bases of the junction unmatched. The DNA for the CDR3 is TGCGCCAGCAGCCCGGGGGGGACAGGGGGCGATCAGCCCCAGCATTTT. This translates into CASSPGGTGGDQPQHF.

This clonotype was seen repeatedly, ten times or more. The chain employs TRBV20-1 and TRBJ2-2; D is ambiguous. CDR1 and CDR2 from the germline V gene are DFQATT and SNEGSKA (reference sequence). CDR3 length equals 12 residues. Trimming took 5 bases from V and 1 from J, leaving 5 bases between them. CDR3: CSAPRNTGELFF. In DNA, the CDR3 is TGCAGTGCTCCCAGGAACACCGGGGAGCTGTTTTTT.

The table lists this clonotype with a few counts. This chain joins TRBV20-1 and TRBJ2-1; possible D gene TRBD2, 7 bases. This CDR3 comprises 11 residues. V was trimmed by 3 bases and J by 9 bases, leaving 9 bases between them. Germline CDR1 reads DFQATT; CDR2 reads SNEGSKA (reference sequence). The CDR3 DNA is TGCAGTGCTAGGCGGGGGCCTGAGCAGTTCTTC. Amino acids: CSARRGPEQFF.

This clonotype has just a few counts. This sequence joins TRBV2 and TRBJ2-7; 9 bases fit TRBD1. The CDR3 has 17 amino acids. Trimming took 5 bases from V and 2 from J; bases not matched to a gene: 13. Germline V CDR1 and CDR2: SNHLY, FYNNEI. CDR3 residues: CASSPPYRDRVPYEQYF. The CDR3 DNA sequence: TGTGCCAGCAGTCCCCCTTACCGGGACAGGGTACCCTACGAGCAGTACTTC.

This chain links TRBV20-1 with TRBJ2-1; D assignment may be TRBD1 or TRBD2 (7 bases each). V was shortened by 6 bases and J by 5 bases, with 14 bases between the two germline ends. CDR3 length equals 13 residues. CDR1 is DFQATT and CDR2 is SNEGSKA in the germline V gene (reference sequence). The CDR3 here is CSARQGGNNEQFF. For the CDR3, the DNA is TGCAGTGCCCGACAGGGAGGGAACAATGAGCAGTTCTTC.

This clonotype was detected many times. This sequence joins TRBV29-1 and TRBJ1-1, with D unclear. CDR3 length: 12 residues. Germline CDR1 reads SQVTM; CDR2 reads ANQGSEA. With 4 bases removed from V and 1 base from J, the gap between germline ends came to 7 bases. DNA for the CDR3: TGCAGCGTTGGACACGAGAACACTGAAGCTTTCTTT. It translates to CSVGHENTEAFF.

The rearrangement links TRBV18 to TRBJ2-7; D is undetermined. The germline V gene encodes CDR1 KGHSH and CDR2 LQKENI. CDR3 size: 13 residues. The V end was cut by 2 bases, the J end by 3 bases, with 8 bases between. CDR3 loop: CASSPSGRYEQYF. DNA of the CDR3: TGTGCCAGCTCACCATCGGGTCGCTACGAGCAGTACTTC.

This clonotype turned up a few times. The chain links TRBV20-1 to TRBJ2-7, with 9 bases fitting TRBD2. The length of the CDR3 is 14 residues. V lost 0 bases and J lost 7; bases outside the gene matches: 7. Looked up from germline, CDR1 is DFQATT and CDR2 is SNEGSKA (reference sequence). The CDR3 DNA sequence: TGCAGTGCTAGAGATCTAGCGGGGTCTGGTGAGCAGTACTTC. Translating gives CSARDLAGSGEQYF.

This clonotype was observed many times. This sequence joins TRBV12-3 or TRBV12-4 and TRBJ2-5; D is perhaps TRBD2 (5 bases). The CDR3 length is 16 residues. Trimming pared 3 bases from V and 4 bases from J, leaving 18 bases between. The CDR3 sequence: CASSFGSGLGLETQYF. Written as DNA, the CDR3 is TGTGCCAGCAGTTTTGGCTCCGGACTGGGCCTAGAGACCCAGTACTTC.

Many counts were recorded for this clonotype. The rearrangement uses TRBV12-3 or TRBV12-4 and TRBJ2-6; possible D gene TRBD1, 6 bases. Trimming took 6 bases from V and 9 from J, leaving 12 bases between them. CDR3 length equals 13 residues. CDR3 nucleotide sequence: TGTGCCAGCAGCAAGGGGGACGTCAACGTCCTGACTTTC. It yields the protein CASSKGDVNVLTF.